The text below deals with one TCR beta chain. This clonotype was recorded at least ten times. This receptor's antigen is unknown. The junction differs from germline at one of its ends, possibly a read error. The record originates from a study of human T cells and chemical hapten exposure (dated by TCRdb to the early 2020s). Study-level background: For sensitization, 2% DPC in acetone was applied to a roughly 2 cm by roughly 2 cm area of upper inner arm skin. Weekly therapeutic DPC doses were additionally applied to the scalp of patients throughout the approximately 25-week study period. Patch testing on the upper back used Finn chambers containing 0.01% DPC, with scoring done after 6 days according to International Contact Dermatitis Research Group standards. Alopecia areata with under or over 50% scalp involvement, alopecia totalis and alopecia universalis were represented in the patient cohort, which was mostly female. Libraries were pooled for sequencing, and variation in per-sample TCR yields was attributed mainly to small differences in library volumes within the pool. In alopecia patients, the study followed how the peripheral blood TCR repertoire changed in vivo over primary and secondary sensitization to diphenylcyclopropenone (DPC), a hapten. Blood was sampled from patients pre-sensitization (week 0) and at 2, 6 and about 24 weeks after DPC sensitization. Blood for TCR sequencing was provided by twenty-nine alopecia patients at one to four time points (pre-sensitization, 2, 6 and 24 weeks).

The germline V gene yields SQVTM for CDR1 and ANQGSEA for CDR2. Inclusive of the bounding cysteine and phenylalanine, the CDR3 is 13 residues long. This entry keeps only the CDR3 DNA: 39 bases, framed from base 1. The sample's time point label, in plain terms: patch test 2, 6 weeks after DPC sensitization. What the treatment or condition label conveys for this sample: therapeutic diphenylcyclopropenone sensitization with weekly scalp DPC. At every patch-test visit, the blood draw took place before the patch test was put on. To be eligible, patients had to be aged 18 to 70, diagnosed with alopecia and judged suitable for DPC therapy, while pregnant patients were excluded. Total RNA was extracted from unfractionated whole blood collected in Tempus Blood RNA tubes. Beyond this particular receptor, the publication reports: Because every patient had alopecia, a presumed autoimmune disease, the patients' immune response might differ from that of healthy individuals. Expanded TCRs formed significantly more large CDR3 similarity clusters than pre-sensitization or healthy control sets, consistent with antigen-driven responses. Patch test score was positively correlated with the number of PT1 expanded TCRs, with significance at thresholds 8, 16 and 32 but not at 4. The number of TCRs above 1 in 1000 frequency did not change with DPC sensitization; there was no evidence of global repertoire structure alterations. Repeated subsampling changed both the strength of the expansion versus patch-test correlation and the threshold at which that correlation became significant.

The library was generated by RACE. Sequencing was performed on a NextSeq 500. Library preparation attached unique molecular identifiers to individual cDNA molecules for quantitative, reproducible TCR counting. Each blood RNA sample was used to sequence both TCR alpha and TCR beta chains. The authors' pipeline ran thus. Samples had a median of roughly 99,000 TCRs, with a range from about 23,224 to 750,000. The Decombinator software suite was used to annotate the V, J and CDR3 of the TCR reads. Every sample was subsampled to the same number of TCRs (28,000) for the PS versus PT1 abundance plots. Expanded TCRs were defined as absent before sensitization and observed at least eight times at the 2-week time point. TCRdb reprocessing: public reads trimmed at Q25 with fastp, clones called with MiXCR, in-frame beta chains kept. Rows are unified per CDR3 protein, each entry keeping the most common DNA and genes. V and J calls and clone size were set by TCRdb, not the authors. The sample has 360,000 or so distinct CDR3 sequences on record, under 6.5% of them singletons. Clones ranked in the top ten supply about 5.6% of the sample.

Sample: whole blood, taken in connection with sensitization to the hapten diphenylcyclopropenone (DPC). The receptor was isolated from a young woman with alopecia areata. Some clones in this sample may be carry-over from other donors' samples. The rearranged chain carries TRBV29-1 and TRBJ1-2; TRBD1 could be the D gene, as 6 bases match. CDR3 sequence: CSAEQGFNYGYTF. The DNA reads TGCAGCGCTGAACAGGGATTTAACTATGGCTACACCTTC.